Presented here are 30 T cell receptor beta chains from one specimen sequenced in a study of cytomegalovirus exposure and HLA in healthy donors. Primers: 60 Vbeta forward and 13 Jbeta reverse. Clones were read by immunoSEQ multiplex PCR, and TCRdb kept only the in-frame ones, dropping some. The repertoire holds 150,000 to 200,000 clones, with approximately 80% as singletons. The material sequenced was PBMCs. The receptors shown here come from a woman in her thirties or forties in good health and CMV-seronegative.

Here the CDR3 reads CASSLRTSGSSDTQYF. The CDR3 coding sequence is TGCGCCAGCAGCTTACGGACTAGCGGGAGTTCAGATACGCAGTATTTT. The V call is TRBV5-1, the J call TRBJ2-3; 13 nucleotides line up with TRBD2. Germline assignment: CDR1 SGHRS and CDR2 YFSETQ. V trimming: 2 bases; J trimming: 4 bases; junction bases outside the gene matches: 4. The CDR3 sequence is 16 residues long.

This clone occurred a few times. This chain joins TRBV19 and TRBJ1-1; D call uncertain. Trimming removed 6 bases at V and 0 bases at J, with 11 bases between. In germline, CDR1 is LNHDA, CDR2 SQIVND (reference sequence). This CDR3 contains 14 residues. The DNA for the CDR3 is TGTGCCAGTAGGGAGGGCCCGATGAACACTGAAGCTTTCTTT. Amino acid sequence: CASREGPMNTEAFF.

The rearrangement uses TRBV7-9 and TRBJ2-1; 7 positions match TRBD1. The length of the CDR3 is 16 residues. J gave up 0 bases and V 8 bases, and 10 bases lay outside the gene matches. CDR1 SEHNR and CDR2 FQNEAQ come from the germline V gene (reference sequence). The DNA of the CDR3 is TGTGCCAGCGCTTTTGGGGGACAGCCCTCCTACAATGAGCAGTTCTTC. As protein: CASAFGGQPSYNEQFF.

The chain recombines TRBV30 with TRBJ1-1; D not resolved. Between the trimmed V and J ends, which lost 4 bases and 0 bases, there was a span of 21 bases. Germline CDR1 reads GTSNPN; CDR2 reads SVGIG (reference sequence). The CDR3 covers 17 residues. Here the CDR3 reads CAWTPRYSRNVNTEAFF. In nucleotides, the CDR3 is TGTGCCTGGACCCCACGGTACAGCAGAAATGTGAACACTGAAGCTTTCTTT.

The chain uses TRBV28 and TRBJ1-4; no clear D. V lost 4 bases and J 4 bases, leaving 10 bases between the germline ends. CDR1 and CDR2 from the germline V gene are MDHEN and SYDVKM. The CDR3 loop spans 14 amino acids. The CDR3 nucleotides are TGTGCCAGCAGTTCCCTGGGGAGTAATGAAAAACTGTTTTTT. As protein: CASSSLGSNEKLFF.

This clone appeared once. The rearrangement links TRBV14 to TRBJ2-5, with 11 bases lining up with TRBD2. The CDR3 totals 14 residues. The V segment lost 4 bases and the J segment 2 bases; nucleotides outside the gene matches: 0. CDR1 SGHDN and CDR2 FVKESK come from the germline V gene. This CDR3 is CASSRTSGQETQYF. CDR3 nucleotide sequence: TGTGCCAGCAGCCGGACTAGCGGGCAAGAGACCCAGTACTTC.

CDR3 in amino acids: CASSVDRNTEAFF. The CDR3 DNA sequence: TGTGCCAGCAGCGTGGACAGGAACACTGAAGCTTTCTTT. J is TRBJ1-1 and V is TRBV7-2; TRBD1 is a possible D gene (6 bases). Germline-derived CDR1 and CDR2 are SGHTA and FQGNSA. CDR3 length: 13 residues. V was trimmed by 5 bases and J by 1 base, leaving 8 bases between them.

The V and J genes are TRBV7-2 and TRBJ2-3; no firm D call. Trimming removed 2 bases at V and 1 base at J, with 7 bases between. CDR3 length equals 14 residues. Germline CDR1 is SGHTA and CDR2 is FQGNSA. The CDR3 loop is CASSLFTRTDTQYF. The CDR3 DNA reads TGTGCCAGCAGCTTATTCACACGCACAGATACGCAGTATTTT.

V is TRBV11-3 and J is TRBJ2-5, with D maybe TRBD1 (6 bases). Germline values: CDR1 SGHNT, CDR2 YENEEA. This CDR3 is built from 16 residues. Between the trimmed V and J ends, which lost 5 bases and 5 bases, there was a span of 21 bases. CDR3 DNA sequence: TGTGCCAGCAGCCCTCGATCGTCAGGGGTGCAGGAGACCCAGTACTTC. It is translated as CASSPRSSGVQETQYF.

This clone has just a few counts. This sequence joins TRBV27 and TRBJ2-7; the match to TRBD1 covers 7 bases. Germline lookup yields CDR1 MNHEY and CDR2 SMNVEV (reference sequence). V shed 5 bases, J shed 6 bases, and the junction held 4 bases outside the gene matches. This CDR3 comprises 12 residues. In DNA form, the CDR3 reads TGTGCCAGCAGTGCCACAGGGGCCGAGCAGTACTTC. Protein sequence: CASSATGAEQYF.

The chain is built from TRBV2 and TRBJ2-2; tentatively, D is TRBD1 (6 bases). Per the germline V gene, CDR1 is SNHLY and CDR2 is FYNNEI. Trimming cost V 6 bases and J 4 bases, with 15 bases left between them. CDR3 length: 15 residues. The DNA of the CDR3 is TGTGCCAGCAGCGGATTTGGACAGTTCACCGGGGAGCTGTTTTTT. Its translation is CASSGFGQFTGELFF.

The V gene is TRBV10-3, the J gene TRBJ2-3; D is undetermined. Germline CDR1 is ENHRY and CDR2 is SYGVKD. The ends were cut back, 6 bases at V and 6 bases at J, with 10 bases in the middle. This CDR3 spans 12 amino acids. The CDR3 DNA reads TGTGCCATCAGCGGAGATGGGGATACGCAGTATTTT. This codes for CAISGDGDTQYF.

This clone was detected only a few times. The rearrangement links TRBV6-5 to TRBJ1-4, with a weak D call TRBD1 (6 bases). V lost 6 bases to trimming and J lost 8 bases, with 10 bases between them. Germline V gene sequence: CDR1 MNHEY, CDR2 SVGAGI. The CDR3 has 12 amino acids. The CDR3: CASRLTGEKLFF. The DNA for the CDR3 is TGTGCCAGCAGACTGACAGGAGAAAAACTGTTTTTT.

The V call is TRBV5-6, the J call TRBJ2-2; TRBD2 aligns across 9 bases. Losses at the gene ends were 6 bases for V and 4 bases for J; bases not matched to a gene: 10. This CDR3 has 16 amino acids. The germline V gene encodes CDR1 SGHDT and CDR2 YYEEEE. CDR3 sequence reads: CASTPGPAGGTGELFF. The CDR3 bases are TGTGCCAGCACCCCTGGTCCAGCGGGAGGCACCGGGGAGCTGTTTTTT. Filled out from reference TRBV5-6 and TRBJ2-2, the complete variable domain reads DAGVTQSPTHLIKTRGQQVTLRCSPKSGHDTVSWYQQALGQGPQFIFQYYEEEERQRGNFPDRFSGHQFPNYSSELNVNALLLGDSALYLCASTPGPAGGTGELFFGEGSRLTVL.

The chain combines TRBV6-1 with TRBJ2-7; 8 bases map to TRBD2. After removal of 7 bases from V and 6 bases from J, the junction contained 8 bases not matched to a gene. The CDR3 extends over 13 amino acids. Germline V gene data show CDR1 as MNHNS and CDR2 as SASEGT. The CDR3 protein is CASTTGLGIEQYF. The CDR3 DNA reads as TGTGCCAGCACCACGGGACTAGGGATCGAGCAGTACTTC.

The gene calls are TRBV27 and TRBJ1-1, with 10 positions matching TRBD1. The length of the CDR3 is 17 residues. Germline V gives CDR1 MNHEY, CDR2 SMNVEV (reference sequence). V was pared by 8 bases and J by 5 bases, with 17 bases of the junction left unmatched. Here the CDR3 DNA reads TGTGCCAGCCGCCAGAGGGGAGACAGGGGGCGGGAGACTGAAGCTTTCTTT. Translation: CASRQRGDRGRETEAFF.

The rearrangement uses TRBV4-3 and TRBJ2-3; possibly TRBD2 for D (5 bases). CDR3 length: 17 residues. From germline, CDR1 is LGHNA and CDR2 YSLEER. With 0 bases removed from V and 1 base from J, the gap between germline ends came to 14 bases. The CDR3 DNA follows: TGCGCCAGCAGCCAAGATGTTGAGGGTAGTCGCACAGATACGCAGTATTTT. It is translated as CASSQDVEGSRTDTQYF.

The rearrangement links TRBV7-2 to TRBJ1-5; TRBD1 aligns across 9 bases. Germline V gene sequence: CDR1 SGHTA, CDR2 FQGNSA. The CDR3 spans 17 residues. V shed 2 bases and J 0 bases; nucleotides not matched to a gene: 5. CDR3 sequence reads: CASSLYGTGPSNQPQHF. The CDR3 DNA reads as TGTGCCAGCAGCTTATACGGGACAGGGCCTAGCAATCAGCCCCAGCATTTT. Filled out from reference TRBV7-2 and TRBJ1-5, the complete variable domain reads GAGVSQSPSNKVTEKGKDVELRCDPISGHTALYWYRQSLGQGLEFLIYFQGNSAPDKSGLPSDRFSAERTGGSVSTLTIQRTQQEDSAVYLCASSLYGTGPSNQPQHFGDGTRLSIL.

This chain joins TRBV2 and TRBJ2-5; D unclear. The CDR3 loop spans 12 amino acids. The V gene's germline CDR1 is SNHLY and CDR2 FYNNEI. Trimming removed 7 bases from V and 2 bases from J, with 8 bases in between. CDR3: CASISLQETQYF. The CDR3 bases are TGTGCCAGCATTAGCCTTCAAGAGACCCAGTACTTC.

J is TRBJ2-1 and V is TRBV25-1, with 8 bases aligning to TRBD1. The CDR3 has 15 residues. V gave up 9 bases and J gave up 7 bases; unmatched junction bases: 14. Germline V gene sequence: CDR1 MGHDK, CDR2 SYGVNS. The CDR3 spells CARSVWTGTRNEQFF. DNA of the CDR3: TGTGCCAGGTCCGTCTGGACAGGGACTCGGAATGAGCAGTTCTTC.

In DNA, the CDR3 is TGTGCCAGCAGCTCCACCGAGGGAAACACCATATATTTT. Translation: CASSSTEGNTIYF. The chain recombines TRBV13 with TRBJ1-3; no reliable D call. The CDR3 extends over 13 amino acids. Per the germline V gene, CDR1 is PRHDT and CDR2 is FYEKMQ (reference sequence). Trimming shortened V by 4 bases and J by 4 bases, and 8 bases separated the two germline ends.

The V call is TRBV5-1, the J call TRBJ2-1; TRBD2 might be the D (6 bases). Trimming stripped 6 bases from V and 7 bases from J, with 20 bases between. The germline V gene encodes CDR1 SGHRS and CDR2 YFSETQ. The CDR3 length is 15 residues. CDR3 sequence (DNA): TGCGCCAGCAACTTAGCATCGGGAGTGGGTAATGAGCAGTTCTTC. Translation: CASNLASGVGNEQFF.

The genes are TRBV20-1 and TRBJ1-1; no definite D call. In germline, CDR1 is DFQATT, CDR2 SNEGSKA (reference sequence). The CDR3 extends over 11 amino acids. V lost 3 bases to trimming and J lost 4 bases, with 6 bases between them. The CDR3 reads CSASPSTEAFF. Here the CDR3 DNA reads TGCAGTGCTAGTCCCAGCACTGAAGCTTTCTTT.

This chain connects TRBV11-3 to TRBJ2-3; D not resolved. The CDR3 has 14 amino acids. V was shortened by 2 bases and J by 2 bases, with 8 bases between the two germline ends. Germline values: CDR1 SGHNT, CDR2 YENEEA. In DNA form, the CDR3 reads TGTGCCAGCAGCTTAAACAGAAACACAGATACGCAGTATTTT. It specifies CASSLNRNTDTQYF. The full variable domain, with the rest looked up from reference TRBV11-3 and TRBJ2-3, is EAGVVQSPRYKIIEKKQPVAFWCNPISGHNTLYWYLQNLGQGPELLIRYENEEAVDDSQLPKDRFSAERLKGVDSTLKIQPAELGDSAVYLCASSLNRNTDTQYFGPGTRLTVL.

This clone was detected only a few times. The V and J genes are TRBV6-5 and TRBJ2-2; 7 bases are a match to TRBD2. CDR3 size: 15 residues. The ends lost 2 bases at V and 7 bases at J; junction bases unmatched: 7. Germline-derived CDR1 and CDR2 are MNHEY and SVGAGI. The CDR3 DNA reads as TGTGCCAGCAGTTACGCGGGAGCGCTGGGCGGGGAGCTGTTTTTT. Translating gives CASSYAGALGGELFF.

CDR3 sequence: CASGGTGSPLSGNTIYF. The CDR3 nucleotides are TGTGCCAGCGGCGGGACAGGTTCCCCTCTTTCTGGAAACACCATATATTTT. The V and J genes are TRBV25-1 and TRBJ1-3; 8 bases map to TRBD1. V dropped 8 bases and J dropped 1; count of bases not matched to a gene: 13. Germline loops: CDR1 MGHDK, CDR2 SYGVNS. The CDR3 loop spans 17 amino acids.

This clone appeared a single time. The rearrangement joins TRBV12-5 to TRBJ1-2, with no clear D. The CDR3 runs 15 residues. The V end was cut by 6 bases, the J end by 4 bases, with 18 bases between. CDR1 and CDR2 (germline): LGHNT, FRNRAP. CDR3: CASGPSGLTSYGYTF. The CDR3 bases are TGTGCTAGTGGCCCCTCAGGACTGACTTCCTATGGCTACACCTTC.

V is TRBV5-4 and J is TRBJ2-6, with 7 bases fitting TRBD2. The germline CDR1 and CDR2 sequences are SGHNT and YYREEE (reference sequence). The ends lost 0 bases at V and 2 bases at J; junction bases unmatched: 8. The CDR3 extends over 18 amino acids. In nucleotides, the CDR3 is TGTGCCAGCAGCTTGGTATGGGGGAGGGACGCTGGGGCCAACGTCCTGACTTTC. Its protein product is CASSLVWGRDAGANVLTF.

This clone was recorded a few times. This rearrangement joins TRBV2 to TRBJ1-4; D not certain. Germline V lookup: CDR1 SNHLY, CDR2 FYNNEI. The CDR3 is 12 amino acids. V shed 7 bases and J shed 7 bases, with 10 bases lying between them. CDR3 bases: TGTGCCAGCAAGTTGGAGGGTGAAAAACTGTTTTTT. Translated: CASKLEGEKLFF. Together with reference TRBV2 and TRBJ1-4, the CDR3 gives the full variable domain: EPEVTQTPSHQVTQMGQEVILRCVPISNHLYFYWYRQILGQKVEFLVSFYNNEISEKSEIFDDQFSVERPDGSNFTLKIRSTKLEDSAMYFCASKLEGEKLFFGSGTQLSVL.

The chain joins TRBV29-1 to TRBJ1-1; 8 positions agree with TRBD1. Germline CDR1 is SQVTM and CDR2 is ANQGSEA. CDR3 length: 11 residues. The trim removed 7 bases at V and 7 bases at J, leaving 5 bases unmatched. The CDR3, as DNA: TGCAGCGGCAGGGGGCAAAGTGAAGCTTTCTTT. Amino acids: CSGRGQSEAFF.